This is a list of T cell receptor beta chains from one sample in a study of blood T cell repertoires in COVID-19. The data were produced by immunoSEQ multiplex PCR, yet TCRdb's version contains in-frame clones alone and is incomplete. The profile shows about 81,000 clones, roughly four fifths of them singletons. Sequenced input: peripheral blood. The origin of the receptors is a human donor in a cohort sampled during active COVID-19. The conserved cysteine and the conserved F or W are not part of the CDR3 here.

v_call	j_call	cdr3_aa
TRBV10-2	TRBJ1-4	ASISSGRSEKLF
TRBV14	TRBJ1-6	ASSQETYNSPLH
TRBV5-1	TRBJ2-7	ASSFPGTSGSSYEQY
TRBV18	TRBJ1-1	ASSPPQSAGHTEAF
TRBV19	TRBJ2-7	ASSSPGQGYEQY
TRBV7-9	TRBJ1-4	ASSAGGTENEKLF
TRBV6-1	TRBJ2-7	ASSEDGLGRAYEQY
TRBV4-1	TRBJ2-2	ASSQAGYGSGRGELF
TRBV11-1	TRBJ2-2	ASSHRVTNTGELF
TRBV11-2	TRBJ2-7	ASSSILISYEQY
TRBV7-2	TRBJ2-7	ASSLDWGRYEQY
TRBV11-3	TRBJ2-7	ASSLALYGGPDEQY
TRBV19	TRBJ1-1	ASSVDLNRNTEAF
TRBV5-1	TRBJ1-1	ASNSPNTEAF
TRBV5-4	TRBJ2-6	ASSPNPQGTPGANVLT
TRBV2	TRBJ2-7	ASSNDLAGTYEQY
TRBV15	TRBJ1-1	ATRPRDTPGTEAF
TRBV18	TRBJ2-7	ASSPPDRPYEQY
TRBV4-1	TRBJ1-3	ASSARHGSGNTIY
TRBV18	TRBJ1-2	ASSPGRDGYT
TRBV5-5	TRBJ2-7	ASTAPGSSYEQY
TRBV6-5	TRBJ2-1	ASSYSGGHYNEQF
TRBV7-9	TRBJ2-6	ASSRTGISGANVLT
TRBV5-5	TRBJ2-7	ASSFGQGVPYEQY
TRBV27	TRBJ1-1	ASSPRQDILEAF
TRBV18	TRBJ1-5	ASSPTGPDQPQH
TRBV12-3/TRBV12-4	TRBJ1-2	ASTRQGVNGYT
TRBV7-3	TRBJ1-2	ASSLKGGNYGYT
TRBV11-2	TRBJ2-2	ASSLEGLGTGELF
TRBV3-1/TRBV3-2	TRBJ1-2	ASSRGQGVGGYGYT
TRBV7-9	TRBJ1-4	ASGGGNEKLF
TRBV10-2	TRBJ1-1	ASNEFGEYTEAF
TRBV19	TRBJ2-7	ASRGERGGLHEQY
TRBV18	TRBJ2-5	ASSPTSGVETQY
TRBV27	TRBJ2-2	ASSLDRFTGELF
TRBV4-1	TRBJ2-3	ASRDRGPTDTQY
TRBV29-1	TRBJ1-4	SVVRAQGGTSEKLF
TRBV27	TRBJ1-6	ASSGGGGYDVNSPLH
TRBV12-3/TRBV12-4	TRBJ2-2	ASSQSSEWELF
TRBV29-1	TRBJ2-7	SVGDSYEQY
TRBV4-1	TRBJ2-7	ASSLDIEPEQY
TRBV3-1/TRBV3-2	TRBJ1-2	ASSQGAIYGYT